Sequencing of this TCR beta chain was carried out in a study of regulatory T cells in long-lasting Graves disease. General observations from the study: Limited samples may have lowered accuracy.

Assembly of TCR beta libraries relied on iRepertoire HTBI primers together with Arm-PCR of CDR3 regions. TCRdb used MiXCR to reprocess the multiplex PCR reads, holding one entry per CDR3 protein. The sample records hundreds of thousands of distinct CDR3 sequences, approximately 23% being singletons. The CDR3 covers 17 residues. The V gene lost 1 base and the J gene lost 0 bases, with 14 bases spanning the gap. Per germline, CDR1 PRHDT and CDR2 FYEKMQ (reference sequence). Described time point: persistent/refractory GD, antithyroid drugs over 5 years with positive TRAb. Construction of the TCR library relied on RNA isolated from PBMCs. A remark on this clonotype: Its antigen is still unknown.

The TCR was taken from a female donor with Graves disease. V gene TRBV13 combines with J gene TRBJ2-3; the D is unclear. Sequencing used peripheral blood mononuclear cells (PBMCs), obtained when the disease was refractory, from a patient treated with antithyroid drugs. CDR3 sequence reads: CASSLEDLSHSTDTQYF. For the CDR3, the DNA is TGTGCCAGCAGCTTAGAGGATCTCAGCCATAGCACAGATACGCAGTATTTT.